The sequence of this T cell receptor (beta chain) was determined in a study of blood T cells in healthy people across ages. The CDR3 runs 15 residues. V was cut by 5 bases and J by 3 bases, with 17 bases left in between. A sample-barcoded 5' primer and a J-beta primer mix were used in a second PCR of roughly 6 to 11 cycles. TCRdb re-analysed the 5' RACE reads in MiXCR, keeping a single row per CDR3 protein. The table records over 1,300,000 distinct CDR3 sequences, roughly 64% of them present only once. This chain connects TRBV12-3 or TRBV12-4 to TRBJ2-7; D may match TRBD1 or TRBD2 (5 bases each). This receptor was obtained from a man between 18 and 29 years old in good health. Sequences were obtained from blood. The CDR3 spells CASSKGPDPSYEQYF. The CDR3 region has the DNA TGTGCCAGCAGTAAGGGACCGGACCCTAGCTACGAGCAGTACTTC.